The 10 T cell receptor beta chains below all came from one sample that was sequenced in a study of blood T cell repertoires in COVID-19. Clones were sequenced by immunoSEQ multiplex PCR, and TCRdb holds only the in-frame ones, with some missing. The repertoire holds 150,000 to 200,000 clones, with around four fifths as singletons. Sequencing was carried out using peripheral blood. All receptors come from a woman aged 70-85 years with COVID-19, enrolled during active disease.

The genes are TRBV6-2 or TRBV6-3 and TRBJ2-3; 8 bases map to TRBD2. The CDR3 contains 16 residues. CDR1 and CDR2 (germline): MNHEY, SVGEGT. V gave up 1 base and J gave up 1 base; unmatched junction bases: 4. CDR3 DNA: TGTGCCAGCAGTTACTATAGCGGGAAGGGCACAGATACGCAGTATTTT. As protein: CASSYYSGKGTDTQYF.

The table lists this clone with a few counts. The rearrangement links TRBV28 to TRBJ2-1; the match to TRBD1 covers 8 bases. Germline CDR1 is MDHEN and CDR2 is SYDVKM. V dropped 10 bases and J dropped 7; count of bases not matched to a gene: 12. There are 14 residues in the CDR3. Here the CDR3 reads CATVTGGNRNEQFF. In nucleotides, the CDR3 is TGTGCCACTGTAACAGGGGGTAATAGGAATGAGCAGTTCTTC.

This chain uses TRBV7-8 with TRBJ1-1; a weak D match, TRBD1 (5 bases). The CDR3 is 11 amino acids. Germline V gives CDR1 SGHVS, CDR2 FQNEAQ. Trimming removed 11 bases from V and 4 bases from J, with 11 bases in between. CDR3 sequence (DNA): TGTGCCTGGGGGGTGGGCACTGAAGCTTTCTTT. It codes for CAWGVGTEAFF.

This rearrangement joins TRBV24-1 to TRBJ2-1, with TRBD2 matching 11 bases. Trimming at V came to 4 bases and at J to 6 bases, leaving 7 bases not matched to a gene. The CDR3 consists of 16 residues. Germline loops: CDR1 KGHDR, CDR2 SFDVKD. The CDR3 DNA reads TGTGCCACCAGTGACCTAACTAGCGGGAGTAGCAATGAGCAGTTCTTC. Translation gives CATSDLTSGSSNEQFF.

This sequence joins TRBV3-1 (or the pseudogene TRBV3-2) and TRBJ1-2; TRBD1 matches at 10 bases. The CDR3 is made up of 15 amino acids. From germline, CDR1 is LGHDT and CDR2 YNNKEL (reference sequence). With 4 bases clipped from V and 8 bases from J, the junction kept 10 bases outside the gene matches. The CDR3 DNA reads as TGTGCCAGCAGCCCCACGGGACAGGGGTTTCTCGGCTACACCTTC. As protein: CASSPTGQGFLGYTF.

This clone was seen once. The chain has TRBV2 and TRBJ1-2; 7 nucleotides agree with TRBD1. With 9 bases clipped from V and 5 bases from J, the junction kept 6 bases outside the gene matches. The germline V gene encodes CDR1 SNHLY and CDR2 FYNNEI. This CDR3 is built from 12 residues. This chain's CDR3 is CASHRGRYGYTF. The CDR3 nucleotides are TGTGCCAGTCACAGGGGTAGATATGGCTACACCTTC.

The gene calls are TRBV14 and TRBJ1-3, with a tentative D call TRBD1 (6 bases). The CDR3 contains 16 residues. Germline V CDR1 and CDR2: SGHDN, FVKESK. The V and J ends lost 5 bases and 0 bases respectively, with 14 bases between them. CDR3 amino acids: CASSLPGHFSGNTIYF. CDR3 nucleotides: TGTGCCAGCAGCTTGCCGGGACATTTCTCTGGAAACACCATATATTTT. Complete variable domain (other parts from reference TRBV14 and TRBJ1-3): EAGVTQFPSHSVIEKGQTVTLRCDPISGHDNLYWYRRVMGKEIKFLLHFVKESKQDESGMPNNRFLAERTGGTYSTLKVQPAELEDSGVYFCASSLPGHFSGNTIYFGEGSWLTVV.

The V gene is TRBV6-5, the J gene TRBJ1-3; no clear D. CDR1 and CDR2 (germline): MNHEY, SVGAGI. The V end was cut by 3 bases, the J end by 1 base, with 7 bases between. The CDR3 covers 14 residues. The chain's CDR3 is CASSYLQSGNTIYF. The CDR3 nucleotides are TGTGCCAGCAGTTATTTACAGTCTGGAAACACCATATATTTT.

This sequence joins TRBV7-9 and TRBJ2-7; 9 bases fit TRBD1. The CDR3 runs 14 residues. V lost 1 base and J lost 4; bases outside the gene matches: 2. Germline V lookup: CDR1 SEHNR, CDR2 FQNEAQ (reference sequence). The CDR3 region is CASSLGGQGYEQYF. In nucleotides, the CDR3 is TGTGCCAGCAGCTTAGGCGGACAGGGGTACGAGCAGTACTTC.

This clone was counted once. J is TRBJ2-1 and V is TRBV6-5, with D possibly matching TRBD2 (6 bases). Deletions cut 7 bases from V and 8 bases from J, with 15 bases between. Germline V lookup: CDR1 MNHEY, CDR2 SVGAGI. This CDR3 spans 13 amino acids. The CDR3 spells CASILLGSYEQFF. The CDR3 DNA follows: TGTGCCAGCATTCTTCTCGGGAGCTATGAGCAGTTCTTC.